Here is one T cell receptor (beta chain) with its context. This sample stems from a study of blood T cell repertoires in COVID-19. Across the whole study: From the United States, Italy and Spain came samples of acute and convalescent COVID-19. T cells, B-cell-depleted T cells, or PBMCs supplied cDNA or gDNA.

The assay was immunoSEQ multiplex PCR, and TCRdb's table has in-frame clones only and misses some. Of some 69,000 clones listed, under 95% were seen once; the top ten hold roughly 1.3%. The specimen sequenced was peripheral blood. The clonotype comes from a man aged 55 to 69 with acute or convalescent COVID-19.

As DNA, the CDR3 is TGTGCCAGCAGCTTAGGCAGGGGCTATCAGCCCCAGCATTTT. It yields the protein CASSLGRGYQPQHF. J is TRBJ1-5 and V is TRBV7-9; TRBD1 might be the D (6 bases). The CDR3 spans 14 residues. Per germline, CDR1 SEHNR and CDR2 FQNEAQ (reference sequence). V was pared by 1 base and J by 5 bases, with 9 bases between.